These T cell receptor beta chains were read from a single sample in a study of OX40 agonist ivuxolimab in advanced cancers. TCRdb's table, derived via immunoSEQ multiplex PCR, lists solely in-frame clones and lacks some. This table holds approximately 13,000 clones, around 73% found once. The sample was CD4+ or CD8+ T cells sorted from blood, taken in a trial of the OX40 agonist ivuxolimab. The source is an adult with an advanced solid tumor such as melanoma, head and neck, liver or kidney cancer. Each CDR3 is given with its conserved first and last residue. D genes are given only for firm matches. Clone size is given for some rows only: seen once, a few or many times, or a class if the clone is expanded.

TRBD1 TRBJ1-3 - TRBV27 14 CASSLTGLRHTIYF TGTGCCAGCAGTTTGACAGGGCTTAGGCACACCATATATTTT
TRBD2 TRBJ2-7 few TRBV6-1 15 CASSEDLASGYEQYF TGTGCCAGCAGTGAAGACCTGGCTAGCGGATACGAGCAGTACTTC
- TRBJ2-1 - TRBV19 15 CASSIAGVGVNEQFF TGTGCCAGTAGTATAGCGGGGGTTGGGGTCAATGAGCAGTTCTTC
TRBD1 TRBJ2-7 - TRBV2 16 CASRNTGTGTSYEQYF TGTGCCAGCAGGAATACCGGGACAGGGACGTCCTACGAGCAGTACTTC
- TRBJ2-1 - TRBV4-1 13 CASSQTVTYEQFF TGCGCCAGCAGCCAGACGGTCACGTATGAGCAGTTCTTC
TRBD1 TRBJ2-7 - TRBV4-2 16 CASSPLRTGEEGEQYF TGTGCCAGCAGCCCTCTCCGGACAGGGGAGGAGGGCGAGCAGTACTTC
TRBD2 TRBJ2-2 - TRBV5-6 17 CASSPAGGRANTGELFF TGTGCCAGCAGCCCGGCAGGCGGGAGGGCGAACACCGGGGAGCTGTTTTTT
- TRBJ1-5 few TRBV19 13 CASSIADDQPQHF TGTGCCAGTAGTATAGCCGACGATCAGCCCCAGCATTTT
- TRBJ1-5 - TRBV6-6 14 CASSETGGFQPQHF TGTGCCAGCAGTGAGACAGGAGGCTTTCAGCCCCAGCATTTT
TRBD2 TRBJ2-7 - TRBV6-6 16 CASSTPSTSSHEEQYF TGTGCCAGCAGTACCCCCTCGACTAGCTCACATGAAGAGCAGTACTTC
- TRBJ1-5 - TRBV30 13 CAWSHDGNQPQHF TGTGCCTGGAGCCATGACGGCAATCAGCCCCAGCATTTT
- TRBJ2-3 - TRBV7-9 15 CASSPLGGTTDTQYF TGTGCCAGCAGCCCCCTTGGGGGAACCACAGATACGCAGTATTTT
- TRBJ1-6 few TRBV7-6 15 CASSFQRGWNSPLHF TGTGCCAGCAGCTTTCAAAGGGGATGGAATTCACCCCTCCACTTT
TRBD2 TRBJ2-7 - TRBV28 15 CASSPVSGSSYEQYF TGTGCCAGCAGTCCCGTGAGCGGGAGCTCCTACGAGCAGTACTTC
TRBD1 TRBJ2-2 - TRBV6-1 15 CASSTGQGYTGELFF TGTGCCAGCAGTACGGGACAGGGGTACACCGGGGAGCTGTTTTTT
- TRBJ1-1 - TRBV7-8 16 CASSDTGRGIGTEAFF TGTGCCAGCAGCGACACCGGTCGTGGTATAGGCACTGAAGCTTTCTTT
- TRBJ2-6 - TRBV5-1 15 CASSEVGSGANVLTF TGCGCCAGCAGTGAGGTCGGCTCTGGGGCCAACGTCCTGACTTTC
TRBD1 TRBJ2-1 - TRBV7-6 17 CASSLAGTGYSYNEQFF TGTGCCAGCAGCTTAGCGGGGACAGGGTACTCCTACAATGAGCAGTTCTTC
- TRBJ2-7 - TRBV7-9 14 CASSPQGYLDEQYF TGTGCCAGCAGCCCGCAGGGCTACTTAGACGAGCAGTACTTC
- TRBJ2-3 - TRBV13 18 CASSLGLPPLASTDTQYF TGTGCCAGCAGCTTAGGCCTTCCCCCCCTAGCAAGCACAGATACGCAGTATTTT
TRBD2 TRBJ2-3 - TRBV2 15 CASREGLAVTDTQYF TGTGCCAGCAGGGAAGGACTAGCGGTCACAGATACGCAGTATTTT
- TRBJ2-7 - TRBV5-6 15 CASSLAGLALYEQYF TGTGCCAGCAGCTTGGCCGGGCTAGCCCTCTACGAGCAGTACTTC